The entry below gives a single T cell receptor (beta chain) sequence along with its context. Germline V CDR1 and CDR2: SGHVS, FQNEAQ. The V and J ends lost 0 bases and 7 bases respectively, with 13 bases between them. This CDR3 comprises 14 residues. The sample originates from a study of blood T cell repertoires in COVID-19. Study background: Acute and convalescent COVID-19 specimens originated in the United States, Italy and Spain. From T cells, B-cell-depleted T cells, or PBMCs came the material, which was cDNA or gDNA.

Per the original methods: Reference gene primer amplification yielded estimated nucleated cell counts. Measured with immunoSEQ multiplex PCR; TCRdb has only the in-frame clones, and not every one. The V and J calls and clone size come from that table; D and trimming were worked out from the DNA. The sample records some 270,000 clones, about 89% being singletons. The sample taken for sequencing was peripheral blood. The sequence was obtained from a man aged 45 to 65 with acute or convalescent COVID-19. The V call is TRBV7-8, the J call TRBJ2-7; maybe TRBD1 (6 bases). In DNA, the CDR3 is TGTGCCAGCAGCTTAGCGGGACATGGCATTGAGCAGTACTTC. Translation gives CASSLAGHGIEQYF.